This T cell receptor (beta chain) was profiled in a study of blood T cells in healthy people across ages. A note on this clonotype: One end of the junction varies from germline; a read error may be responsible.

The second PCR ran about 6 to 11 cycles with a sample-barcoded 5' primer and J-beta primers. Each CDR3 protein gets one entry after TCRdb re-called the 5' RACE reads with MiXCR. The profile shows some 730,000 distinct CDR3 sequences, about 20% of them singletons. The CDR3 is 15 residues long. This TCR came from a man aged 65-85 years in good health. The rearrangement uses TRBV12-3 or TRBV12-4 and TRBJ2-2; D gene unclear. Source material: blood. The CDR3: CASGFPRSSTGELFF. CDR3 in DNA: TGTGCCAGCGGTTTCCCCCGGAGCTCTACCGGGGAGCTGTTTTTT.